This T cell receptor beta chain originates from a study of response to subunit inactivated influenza vaccine. This clonotype appeared a few times. There are 14 residues in the CDR3. J gave up 10 bases and V 4 bases, and 7 bases lay outside the gene matches. Germline CDR1 reads SGHTA; CDR2 reads FQGNSA. MiXCR was run by TCRdb on the RT-PCR reads, yielding one entry per CDR3 protein. The table has about 800,000 distinct CDR3 sequences, 21% seen once. The specimen was PBMCs from blood, collected 5 to 6 days after vaccination. This chain uses TRBV7-2 with TRBJ2-1; 10 bases line up with TRBD2. The origin of this receptor is a man aged 45-65 years who received an inactivated influenza vaccine. The CDR3 sequence is CASSSLAGEVEQFF. Here the CDR3 DNA reads TGTGCCAGCAGCTCCCTAGCGGGAGAGGTGGAGCAGTTCTTC.